This T cell receptor beta chain came from a study of blood T cells in healthy people across ages. Findings of the study overall: TCR beta diversity per million T cells fell roughly linearly with age.

Trimming pared 5 bases from V and 6 bases from J, leaving 19 bases between. The CDR3 runs 16 residues. Germline V gene lookup returns CDR1 SGHTA and CDR2 FQGNSA. Comments on this clonotype: Its matching antigen is unknown.

PCR was performed a second time for about 7 to 11 cycles using a sample-barcoded 5' primer and a J-beta primer mix. TCRdb recomputed calls from the 5' RACE reads with MiXCR, one row per CDR3 protein. The sample holds about 640,000 distinct CDR3 sequences, around 54% seen once. The chain links TRBV7-2 to TRBJ2-2, with a possible D match to TRBD2 (6 bases). The TCR sequence derives from a man in his 60s in good health. Sample: blood. CDR3 DNA sequence: TGTGCCAGCAGCCTGTTCCCCGGGACTTCTGCCGGGGAGCTGTTTTTT. Its translation is CASSLFPGTSAGELFF.